The clone carrying this T cell receptor (beta chain) was seen repeatedly, ten times or more. The CDR3 covers 13 residues. Germline V gene sequence: CDR1 SGHVS, CDR2 FQNEAQ. Trimming pared 4 bases from V and 3 bases from J, leaving 6 bases between. This sample is drawn from a study of breast tumors, draining lymph nodes, adjacent tissues. One entry per CDR3 protein, called by TCRdb with MiXCR from the multiplex PCR reads. The profile shows 66,000 or so distinct CDR3 sequences, around 43% of them singletons. The gene calls are TRBV7-8 and TRBJ2-2; D remains unclear. This sequence originates from a female donor with breast cancer. Some clones in this sample may be carry-over from other donors' samples. What was sequenced was breast tumor tissue. This CDR3 is CASSSAYTGELFF. Written as DNA, the CDR3 is TGTGCCAGCAGCTCAGCATACACCGGGGAGCTGTTTTTT.